This T cell receptor beta chain is from a study of a mutant IDH1 vaccine in newly diagnosed glioma (dated by TCRdb to about 2021). About the study as a whole: Vaccination started 4-6 weeks after radiotherapy alone, or was given together with temozolomide cycles in the groups whose treatment included chemotherapy. Of the 25 to 40 treated patients, about 62% were male and 37.5% were female, and the mean age was approximately 41 years. Prior to enrollment, patients had been given standard therapy consisting of radiotherapy alone, temozolomide alone, or radiochemotherapy with temozolomide, with the combination given to most patients. The week-35 safety follow-up took place at visit V12, and the week-47 end of study took place at visit V13. Peripheral blood was drawn at six visits: V03 (baseline), V05, V07, V10, V12 and V13. For exploratory analyses, some 24 treated patients had longitudinal TCRB deep sequencing done wherever samples were available.

What the research found in general, with its limitations: Selection of PBMC samples for TCRB deep sequencing was based on availability. Vaccine-induced immune responses across multiple MHC alleles were detected in 90% to 95% of patients. It was noted by the authors that analyses of patient blood samples could not be reproduced owing to sample limitations. Changes in the top peripheral T cell clonotypes picked up by TCRB sequencing did not appear to be linked to pseudoprogression.

The CDR1 and CDR2 encoded by the germline V gene are LGHNA and YSLEER. V loses 4 bases of germline sequence and J loses 8 bases, and the interval between the two ends is 17 bases. The CDR3 sequence holds 15 residues, the cysteine and phenylalanine included. The sequence is cut down to CDR3 DNA, 45 bases in frame from base 1. Library generation was performed with the immunoSEQ multiplex PCR assay. Following the manufacturer's protocol, the hsTCRB Kit was used to amplify rearranged TCR beta chain sequences. Sequencing of TCRB libraries was carried out on an Illumina MiSeq. For the original study's pipeline: The kit vendor's proprietary platform handled demultiplexing, trimming and gene mapping. TCRdb retrieved this table from immuneACCESS and kept in-frame rearrangements only. Not all clones are present; in checked studies, unresolved V genes account for under half, and no reason is known for the remainder. From that table come the V and J calls and clone size; the DNA was used to work out D and trimming. This sample is represented by tens of thousands of clones; around 84% of them were singletons. The top ten clonotypes cover 4.1% of the sample.

The time point label of this sample denotes: week 35, safety follow-up. A 20-mer mutant IDH1 peptide at 300 micrograms in Montanide made up each vaccine dose, which was injected subcutaneously together with topical imiquimod. Patients received eight vaccinations in weeks 1, 3, 5, 7, 11, 15, 19 and 23, corresponding to visits V03 through V10. Newly diagnosed WHO grade 3 or 4 IDH1-mutant astrocytomas showing loss of nuclear ATRX were present in the donors. The samples were drawn from NOA16, a multicentre, single-arm, open-label phase I trial in Germany that tested a mutant IDH1 peptide vaccine in humans for the first time. Genomic DNA for TCRB sequencing was extracted from EDTA blood using the DNeasy Blood and Tissue Kit. In regard to this clone: This clone's antigen is unknown. Within one base of it there is no much larger clone, and no base qualities were kept.

This TCR derives from a woman between 18 and 29 years old with glioma. The sequenced sample was PBMCs, obtained from a glioma patient whose treatment included an IDH1 peptide vaccine. The rearrangement combines TRBV4-3 with TRBJ2-2, and possibly TRBD1, on 5 matching bases. This receptor has the CDR3 CASSLTQGSRGELFF. The DNA sequence is as follows: TGCGCCAGCAGCCTGACGCAGGGAAGTAGAGGGGAGCTGTTTTTT.